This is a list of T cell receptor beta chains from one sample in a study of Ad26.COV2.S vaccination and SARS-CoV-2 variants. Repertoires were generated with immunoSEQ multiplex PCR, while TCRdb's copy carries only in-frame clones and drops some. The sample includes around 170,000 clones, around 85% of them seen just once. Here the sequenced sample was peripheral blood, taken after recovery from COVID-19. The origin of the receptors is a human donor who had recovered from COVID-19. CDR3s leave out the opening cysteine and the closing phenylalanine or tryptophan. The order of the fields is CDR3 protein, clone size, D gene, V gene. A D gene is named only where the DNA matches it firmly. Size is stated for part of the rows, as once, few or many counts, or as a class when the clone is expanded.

cdr3_aa: ASSLGVADTQY; clone_size: -; d_call: -; v_call: TRBV19
cdr3_aa: ASSTGTGAGSTHEQF; clone_size: once; d_call: TRBD1; v_call: TRBV5-4
cdr3_aa: ASSLQGSSPYEQY; clone_size: -; d_call: -; v_call: TRBV7-8
cdr3_aa: ASRRVEWALAEAF; clone_size: once; d_call: -; v_call: TRBV6-5
cdr3_aa: ASSISQGLTNEKLF; clone_size: -; d_call: -; v_call: TRBV19
cdr3_aa: ASNSRGREETQY; clone_size: -; d_call: TRBD2; v_call: TRBV9
cdr3_aa: ASSRNSQGAYGYT; clone_size: -; d_call: TRBD1; v_call: TRBV5-1
cdr3_aa: ASSQDGVPGYREQY; clone_size: -; d_call: -; v_call: TRBV4-1
cdr3_aa: ASSEVQVRYGYT; clone_size: -; d_call: -; v_call: TRBV2
cdr3_aa: ASTPTANTGELF; clone_size: -; d_call: -; v_call: TRBV2
cdr3_aa: ASSQEGSGGANEQF; clone_size: -; d_call: TRBD2; v_call: TRBV3-1/TRBV3-2
cdr3_aa: ASSREVSYEQY; clone_size: -; d_call: -; v_call: TRBV2
cdr3_aa: ASFRGGLNTEAF; clone_size: -; d_call: -; v_call: TRBV7-9
cdr3_aa: ASSESGEEAKNIQY; clone_size: -; d_call: TRBD2; v_call: TRBV25-1
cdr3_aa: ASRTGKRSPLH; clone_size: -; d_call: -; v_call: TRBV19
cdr3_aa: AIKGSGPNQPQH; clone_size: -; d_call: -; v_call: TRBV10-3
cdr3_aa: ASSFGLAGTTDTQY; clone_size: -; d_call: TRBD2; v_call: TRBV11-2
cdr3_aa: ASSGPLGVNEQF; clone_size: -; d_call: -; v_call: TRBV10-2
cdr3_aa: ASSQGTSGIYEQY; clone_size: once; d_call: TRBD2; v_call: TRBV4-1
cdr3_aa: ASSLTAQRLTSQETQY; clone_size: -; d_call: -; v_call: TRBV5-1
cdr3_aa: ASSGRTGRGRTEAF; clone_size: -; d_call: TRBD1; v_call: TRBV7-8
cdr3_aa: ASSPGQRLGGYT; clone_size: -; d_call: TRBD1; v_call: TRBV7-6
cdr3_aa: ASSRGSYEQY; clone_size: -; d_call: -; v_call: TRBV3-1/TRBV3-2
cdr3_aa: ASSGDRGGRNQPQH; clone_size: -; d_call: TRBD1; v_call: TRBV28
cdr3_aa: ASSVEQASTGELF; clone_size: -; d_call: -; v_call: TRBV9
cdr3_aa: ASTLTSGGITSGANVLT; clone_size: -; d_call: TRBD2; v_call: TRBV9
cdr3_aa: ASSSGTVKETQY; clone_size: -; d_call: -; v_call: TRBV5-1
cdr3_aa: ASSFLRAADTQY; clone_size: once; d_call: -; v_call: TRBV6-5
cdr3_aa: ASSPREGTPSYEQY; clone_size: -; d_call: TRBD2; v_call: TRBV28
cdr3_aa: ASRDVDTEAF; clone_size: once; d_call: -; v_call: TRBV5-1
cdr3_aa: ASSFEGQAQETQY; clone_size: -; d_call: TRBD1; v_call: TRBV5-8
cdr3_aa: ASSVTRGDNEKLF; clone_size: -; d_call: -; v_call: TRBV9
cdr3_aa: ASSPMTATLYEQY; clone_size: -; d_call: -; v_call: TRBV18
cdr3_aa: ASSPGLAGAGQY; clone_size: few; d_call: TRBD2; v_call: TRBV2